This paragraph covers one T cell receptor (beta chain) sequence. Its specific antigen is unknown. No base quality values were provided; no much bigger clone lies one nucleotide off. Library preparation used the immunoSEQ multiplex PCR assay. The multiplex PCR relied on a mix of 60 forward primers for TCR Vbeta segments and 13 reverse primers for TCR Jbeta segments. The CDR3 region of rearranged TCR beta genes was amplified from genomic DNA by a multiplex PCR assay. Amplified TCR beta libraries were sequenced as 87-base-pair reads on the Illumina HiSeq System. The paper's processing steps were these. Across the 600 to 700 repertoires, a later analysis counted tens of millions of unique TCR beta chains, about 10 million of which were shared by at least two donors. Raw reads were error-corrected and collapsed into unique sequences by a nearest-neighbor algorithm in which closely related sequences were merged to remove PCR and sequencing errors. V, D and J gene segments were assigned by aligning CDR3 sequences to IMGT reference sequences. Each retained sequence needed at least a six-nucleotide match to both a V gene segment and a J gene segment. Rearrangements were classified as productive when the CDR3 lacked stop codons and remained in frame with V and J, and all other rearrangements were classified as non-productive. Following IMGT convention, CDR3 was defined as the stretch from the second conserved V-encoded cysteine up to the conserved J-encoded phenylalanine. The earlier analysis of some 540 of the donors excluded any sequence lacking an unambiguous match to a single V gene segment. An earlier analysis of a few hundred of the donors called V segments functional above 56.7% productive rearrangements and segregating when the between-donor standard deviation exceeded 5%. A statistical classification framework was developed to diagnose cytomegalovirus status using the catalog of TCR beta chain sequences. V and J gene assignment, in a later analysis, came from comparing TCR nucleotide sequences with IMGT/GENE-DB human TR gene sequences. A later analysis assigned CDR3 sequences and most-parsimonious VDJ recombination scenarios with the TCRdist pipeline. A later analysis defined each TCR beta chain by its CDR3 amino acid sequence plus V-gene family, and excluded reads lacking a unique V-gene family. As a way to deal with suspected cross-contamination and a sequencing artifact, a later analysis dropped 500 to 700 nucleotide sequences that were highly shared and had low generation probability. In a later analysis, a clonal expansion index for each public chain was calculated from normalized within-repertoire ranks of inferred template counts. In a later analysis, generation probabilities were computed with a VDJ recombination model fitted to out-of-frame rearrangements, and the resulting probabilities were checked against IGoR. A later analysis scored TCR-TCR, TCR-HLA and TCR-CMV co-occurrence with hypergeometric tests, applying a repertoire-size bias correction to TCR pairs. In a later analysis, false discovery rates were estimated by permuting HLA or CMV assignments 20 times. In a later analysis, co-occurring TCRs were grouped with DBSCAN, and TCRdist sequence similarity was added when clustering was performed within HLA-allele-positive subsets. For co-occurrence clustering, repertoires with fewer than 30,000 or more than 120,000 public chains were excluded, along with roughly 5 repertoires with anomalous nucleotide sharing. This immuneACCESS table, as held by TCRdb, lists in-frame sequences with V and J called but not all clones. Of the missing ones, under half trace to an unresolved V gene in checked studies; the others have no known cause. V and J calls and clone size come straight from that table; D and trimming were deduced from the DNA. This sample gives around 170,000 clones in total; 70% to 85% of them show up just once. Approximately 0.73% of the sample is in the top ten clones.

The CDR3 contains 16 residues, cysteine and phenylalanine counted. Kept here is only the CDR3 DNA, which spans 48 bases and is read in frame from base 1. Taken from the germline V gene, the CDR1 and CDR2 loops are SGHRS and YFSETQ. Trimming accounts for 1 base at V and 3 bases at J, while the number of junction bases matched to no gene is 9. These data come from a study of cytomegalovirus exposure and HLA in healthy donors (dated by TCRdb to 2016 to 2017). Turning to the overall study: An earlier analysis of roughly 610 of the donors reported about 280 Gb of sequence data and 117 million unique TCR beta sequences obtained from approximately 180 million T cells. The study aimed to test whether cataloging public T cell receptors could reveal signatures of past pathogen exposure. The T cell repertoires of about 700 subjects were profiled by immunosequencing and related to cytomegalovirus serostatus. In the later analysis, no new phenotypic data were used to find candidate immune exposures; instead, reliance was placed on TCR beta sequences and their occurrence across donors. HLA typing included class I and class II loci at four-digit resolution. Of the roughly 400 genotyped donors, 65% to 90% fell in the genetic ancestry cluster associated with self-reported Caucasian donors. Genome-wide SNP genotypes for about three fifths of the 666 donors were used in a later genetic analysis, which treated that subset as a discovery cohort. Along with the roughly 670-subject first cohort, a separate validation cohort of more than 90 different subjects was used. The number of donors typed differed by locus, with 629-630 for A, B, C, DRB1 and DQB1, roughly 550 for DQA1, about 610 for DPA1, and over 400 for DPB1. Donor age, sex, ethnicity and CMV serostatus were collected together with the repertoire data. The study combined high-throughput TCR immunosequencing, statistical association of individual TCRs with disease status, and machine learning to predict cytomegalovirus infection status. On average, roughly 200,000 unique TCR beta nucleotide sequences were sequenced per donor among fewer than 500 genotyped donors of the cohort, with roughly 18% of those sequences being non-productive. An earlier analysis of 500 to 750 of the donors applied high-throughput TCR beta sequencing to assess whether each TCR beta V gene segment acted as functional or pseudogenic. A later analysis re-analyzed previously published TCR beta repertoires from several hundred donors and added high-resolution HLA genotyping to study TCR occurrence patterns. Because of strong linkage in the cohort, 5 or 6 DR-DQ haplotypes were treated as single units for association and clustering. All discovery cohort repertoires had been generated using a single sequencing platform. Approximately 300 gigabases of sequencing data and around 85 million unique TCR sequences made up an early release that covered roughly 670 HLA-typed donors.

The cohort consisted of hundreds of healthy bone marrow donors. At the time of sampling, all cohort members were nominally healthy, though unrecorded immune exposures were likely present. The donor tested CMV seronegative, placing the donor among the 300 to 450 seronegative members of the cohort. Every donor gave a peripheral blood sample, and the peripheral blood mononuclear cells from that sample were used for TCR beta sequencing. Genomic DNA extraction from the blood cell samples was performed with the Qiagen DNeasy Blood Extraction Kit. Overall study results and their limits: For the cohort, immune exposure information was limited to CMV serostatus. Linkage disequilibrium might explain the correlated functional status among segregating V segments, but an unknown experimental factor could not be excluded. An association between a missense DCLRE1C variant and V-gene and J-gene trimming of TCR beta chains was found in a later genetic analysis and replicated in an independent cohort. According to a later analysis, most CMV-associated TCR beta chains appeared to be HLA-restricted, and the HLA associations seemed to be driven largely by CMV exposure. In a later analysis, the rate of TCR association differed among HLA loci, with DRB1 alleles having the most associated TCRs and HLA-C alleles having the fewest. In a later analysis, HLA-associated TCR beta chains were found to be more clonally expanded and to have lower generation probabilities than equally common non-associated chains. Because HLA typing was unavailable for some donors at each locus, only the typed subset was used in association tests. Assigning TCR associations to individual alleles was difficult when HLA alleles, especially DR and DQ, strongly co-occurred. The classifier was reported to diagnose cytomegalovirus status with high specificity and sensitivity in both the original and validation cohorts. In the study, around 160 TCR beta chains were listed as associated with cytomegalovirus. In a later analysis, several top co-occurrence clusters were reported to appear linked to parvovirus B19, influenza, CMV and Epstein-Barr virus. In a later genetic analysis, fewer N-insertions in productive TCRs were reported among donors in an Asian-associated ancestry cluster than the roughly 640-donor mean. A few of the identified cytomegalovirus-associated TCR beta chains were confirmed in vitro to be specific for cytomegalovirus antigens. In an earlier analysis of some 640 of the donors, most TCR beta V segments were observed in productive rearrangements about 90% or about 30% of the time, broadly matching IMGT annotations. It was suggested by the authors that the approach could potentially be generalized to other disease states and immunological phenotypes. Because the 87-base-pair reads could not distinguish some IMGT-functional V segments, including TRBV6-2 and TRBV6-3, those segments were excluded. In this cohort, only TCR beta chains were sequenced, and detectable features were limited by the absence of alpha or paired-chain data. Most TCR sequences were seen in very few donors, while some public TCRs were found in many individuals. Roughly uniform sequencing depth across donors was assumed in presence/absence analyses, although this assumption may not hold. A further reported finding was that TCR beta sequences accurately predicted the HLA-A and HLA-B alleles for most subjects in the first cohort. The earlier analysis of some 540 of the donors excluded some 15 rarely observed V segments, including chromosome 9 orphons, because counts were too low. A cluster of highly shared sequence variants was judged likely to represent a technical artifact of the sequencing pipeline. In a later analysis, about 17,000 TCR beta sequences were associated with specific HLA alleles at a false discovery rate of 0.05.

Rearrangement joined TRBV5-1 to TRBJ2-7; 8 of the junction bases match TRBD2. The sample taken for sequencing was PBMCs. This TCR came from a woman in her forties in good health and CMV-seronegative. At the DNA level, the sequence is TGCGCCAGCAGCTTGACAACTAGCGGAGGTTTCTACGAGCAGTACTTC. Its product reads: CASSLTTSGGFYEQYF.